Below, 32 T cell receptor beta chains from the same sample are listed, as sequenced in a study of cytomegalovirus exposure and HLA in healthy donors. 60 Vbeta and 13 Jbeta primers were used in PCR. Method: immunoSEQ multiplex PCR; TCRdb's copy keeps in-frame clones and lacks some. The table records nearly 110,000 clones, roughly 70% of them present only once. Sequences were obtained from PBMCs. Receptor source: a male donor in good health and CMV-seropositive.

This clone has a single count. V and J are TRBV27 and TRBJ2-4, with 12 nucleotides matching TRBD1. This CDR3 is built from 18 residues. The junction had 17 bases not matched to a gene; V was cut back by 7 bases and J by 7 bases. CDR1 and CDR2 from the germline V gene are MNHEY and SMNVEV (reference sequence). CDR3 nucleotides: TGTGCCAGCATAGGTCTGGGTCTCGGGACAGGGGGCCGGAACATTCAGTACTTC. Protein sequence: CASIGLGLGTGGRNIQYF.

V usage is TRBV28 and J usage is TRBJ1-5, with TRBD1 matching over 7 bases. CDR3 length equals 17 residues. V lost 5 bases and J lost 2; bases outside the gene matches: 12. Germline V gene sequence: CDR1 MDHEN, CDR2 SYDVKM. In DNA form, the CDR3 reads TGTGCCAGCAGTCGCGACCCCCGACAGGGTGGCAATCAGCCCCAGCATTTT. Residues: CASSRDPRQGGNQPQHF.

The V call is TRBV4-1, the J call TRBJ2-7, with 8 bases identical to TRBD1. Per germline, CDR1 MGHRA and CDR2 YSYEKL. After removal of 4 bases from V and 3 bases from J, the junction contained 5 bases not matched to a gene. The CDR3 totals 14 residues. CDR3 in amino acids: CASSPGQGLYEQYF. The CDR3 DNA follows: TGCGCCAGCAGCCCCGGACAGGGCCTCTACGAGCAGTACTTC.

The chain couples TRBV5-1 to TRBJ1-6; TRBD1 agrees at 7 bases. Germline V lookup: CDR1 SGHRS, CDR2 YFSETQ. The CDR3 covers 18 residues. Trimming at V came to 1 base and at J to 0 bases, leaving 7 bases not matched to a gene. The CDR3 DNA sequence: TGCGCCAGCAGCTTGCGGGACAGTTTGAGCTCCTATAATTCACCCCTCCACTTT. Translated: CASSLRDSLSSYNSPLHF.

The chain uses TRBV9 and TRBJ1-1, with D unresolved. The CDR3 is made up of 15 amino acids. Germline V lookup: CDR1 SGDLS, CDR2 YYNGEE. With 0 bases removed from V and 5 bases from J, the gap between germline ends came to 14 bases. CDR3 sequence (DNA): TGTGCCAGCAGCGTAGTAACAGCCCCGGGGACTGAAGCTTTCTTT. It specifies CASSVVTAPGTEAFF.

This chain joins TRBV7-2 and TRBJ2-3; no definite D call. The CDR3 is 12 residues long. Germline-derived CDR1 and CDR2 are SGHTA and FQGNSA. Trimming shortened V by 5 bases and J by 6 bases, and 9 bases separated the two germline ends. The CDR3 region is CASSLLGDTQYF. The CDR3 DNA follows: TGTGCCAGCAGCCTCCTCGGGGATACGCAGTATTTT.

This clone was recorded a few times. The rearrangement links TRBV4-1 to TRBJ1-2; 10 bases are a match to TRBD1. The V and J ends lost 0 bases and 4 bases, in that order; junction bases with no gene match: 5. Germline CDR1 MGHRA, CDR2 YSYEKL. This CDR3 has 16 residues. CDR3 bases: TGCGCCAGCAGCCAAGATGGGACAGGGGTTGGCTATGGCTACACCTTC. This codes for CASSQDGTGVGYGYTF.

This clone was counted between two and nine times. The CDR3 spells CSAREGVPRETQYF. The CDR3 DNA sequence: TGCAGCGCCCGAGAGGGGGTCCCAAGAGAGACCCAGTACTTC. J is TRBJ2-5 and V is TRBV29-1; D is perhaps TRBD1 (6 bases). The CDR3 consists of 14 residues. Germline values: CDR1 SQVTM, CDR2 ANQGSEA. The V end was cut by 7 bases, the J end by 4 bases, with 19 bases between.

CDR3 residues: CSGDRGTEAFF. CDR3 nucleotide sequence: TGCAGTGGCGACAGGGGCACTGAAGCTTTCTTT. The chain is built from TRBV20-1 and TRBJ1-1; 8 bases agree with TRBD1. V lost 7 bases and J lost 4; bases outside the gene matches: 2. The germline V gene has CDR1 DFQATT and CDR2 SNEGSKA (reference sequence). This CDR3 has 11 amino acids.

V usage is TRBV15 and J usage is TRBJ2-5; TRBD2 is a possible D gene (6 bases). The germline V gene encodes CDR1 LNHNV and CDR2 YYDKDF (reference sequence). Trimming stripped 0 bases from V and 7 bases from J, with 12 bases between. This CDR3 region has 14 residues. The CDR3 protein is CATSRERLVGTQYF. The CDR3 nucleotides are TGTGCCACCAGCAGAGAGAGACTAGTAGGGACCCAGTACTTC.

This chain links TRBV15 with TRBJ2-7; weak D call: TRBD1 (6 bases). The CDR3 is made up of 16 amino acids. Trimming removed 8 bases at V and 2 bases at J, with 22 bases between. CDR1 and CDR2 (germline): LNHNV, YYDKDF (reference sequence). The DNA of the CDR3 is TGTGCCACCTCAGCAGGGGAAGGGCTAGCAACCTACGAGCAGTACTTC. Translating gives CATSAGEGLATYEQYF.

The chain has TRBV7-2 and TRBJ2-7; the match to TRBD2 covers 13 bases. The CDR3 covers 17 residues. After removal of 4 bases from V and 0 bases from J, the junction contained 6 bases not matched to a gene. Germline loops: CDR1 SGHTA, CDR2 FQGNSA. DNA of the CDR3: TGTGCCAGCAGCTCGGGACTAGCGGGACTCGTCTCCTACGAGCAGTACTTC. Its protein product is CASSSGLAGLVSYEQYF.

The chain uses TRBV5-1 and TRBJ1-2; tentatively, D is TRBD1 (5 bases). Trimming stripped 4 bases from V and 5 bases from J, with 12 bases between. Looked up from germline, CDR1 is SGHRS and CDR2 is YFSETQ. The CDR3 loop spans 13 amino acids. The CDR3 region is CASSPGRGYGYTF. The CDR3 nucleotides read TGCGCCAGCAGCCCTGGACGGGGGTATGGCTACACCTTC.

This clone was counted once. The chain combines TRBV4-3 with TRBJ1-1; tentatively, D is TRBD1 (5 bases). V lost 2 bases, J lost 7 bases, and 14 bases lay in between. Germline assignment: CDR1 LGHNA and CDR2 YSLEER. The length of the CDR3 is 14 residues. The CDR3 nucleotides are TGCGCCAGCAGCCAATTAGACACGGGGGATGAAGCTTTCTTT. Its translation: CASSQLDTGDEAFF.

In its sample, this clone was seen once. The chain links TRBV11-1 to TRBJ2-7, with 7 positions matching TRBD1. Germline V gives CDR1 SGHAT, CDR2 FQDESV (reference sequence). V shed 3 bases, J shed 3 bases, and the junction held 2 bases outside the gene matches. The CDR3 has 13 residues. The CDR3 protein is CASSFTGDYEQYF. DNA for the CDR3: TGTGCCAGCAGCTTCACAGGGGACTACGAGCAGTACTTC.

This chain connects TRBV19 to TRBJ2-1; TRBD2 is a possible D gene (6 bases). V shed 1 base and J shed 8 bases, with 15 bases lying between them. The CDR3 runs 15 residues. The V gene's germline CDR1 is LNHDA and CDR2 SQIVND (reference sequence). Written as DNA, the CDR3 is TGTGCCAGTAGTATAGTCGCTAGCGTCATCTATGAGCAGTTCTTC. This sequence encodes CASSIVASVIYEQFF.

In DNA form, the CDR3 reads TGTGCCAGCAGTGAAGTGAGGTTCTATGGCTACACCTTC. This codes for CASSEVRFYGYTF. The J gene is TRBJ1-2, the V gene TRBV6-1, with D unresolved. Germline V gene lookup returns CDR1 MNHNS and CDR2 SASEGT. V was shortened by 1 base and J by 4 bases, with 7 bases between the two germline ends. The CDR3 length is 13 residues.

In DNA form, the CDR3 reads TGCGCCAGCAGCCTCCGGACAGGGAGGGATGGCTACACCTTC. This encodes CASSLRTGRDGYTF. The rearrangement links TRBV5-1 to TRBJ1-2; 8 bases are shared with TRBD1. This CDR3 is 14 amino acids long. The trim removed 4 bases at V and 6 bases at J, leaving 8 bases unmatched. Germline CDR1 reads SGHRS; CDR2 reads YFSETQ.

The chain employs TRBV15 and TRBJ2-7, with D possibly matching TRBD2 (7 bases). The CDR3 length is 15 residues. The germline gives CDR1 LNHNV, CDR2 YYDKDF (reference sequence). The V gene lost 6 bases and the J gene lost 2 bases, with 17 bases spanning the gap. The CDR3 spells CATRGLGGGTYEQYF. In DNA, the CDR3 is TGTGCCACCAGGGGACTGGGAGGGGGAACCTACGAGCAGTACTTC.

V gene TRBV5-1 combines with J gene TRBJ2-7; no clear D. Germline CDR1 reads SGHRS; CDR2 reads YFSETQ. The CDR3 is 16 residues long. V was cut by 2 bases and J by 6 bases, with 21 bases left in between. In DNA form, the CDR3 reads TGCGCCAGCAGCTTCTCCTGGAGCGACGCCCTTGGCGAGCAGTACTTC. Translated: CASSFSWSDALGEQYF.

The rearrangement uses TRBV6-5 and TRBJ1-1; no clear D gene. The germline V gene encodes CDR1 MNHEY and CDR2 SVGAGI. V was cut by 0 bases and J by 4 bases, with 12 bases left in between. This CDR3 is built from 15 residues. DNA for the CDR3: TGTGCCAGCAGTTACTCGTTTAGCCGGAGCACTGAAGCTTTCTTT. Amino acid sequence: CASSYSFSRSTEAFF.

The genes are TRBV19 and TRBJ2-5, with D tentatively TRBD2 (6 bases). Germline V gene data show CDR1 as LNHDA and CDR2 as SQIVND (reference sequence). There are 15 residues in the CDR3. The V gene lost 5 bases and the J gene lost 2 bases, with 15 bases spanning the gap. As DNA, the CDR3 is TGTGCCAGTAGTTCGCGGGACGGACGGCAAGAGACCCAGTACTTC. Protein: CASSSRDGRQETQYF.

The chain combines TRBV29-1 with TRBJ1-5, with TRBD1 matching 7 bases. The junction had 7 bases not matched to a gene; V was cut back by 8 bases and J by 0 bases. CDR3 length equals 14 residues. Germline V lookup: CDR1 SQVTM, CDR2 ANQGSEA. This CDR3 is CSLQGLHSNQPQHF. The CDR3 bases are TGCAGCTTACAGGGGCTCCATAGCAATCAGCCCCAGCATTTT.

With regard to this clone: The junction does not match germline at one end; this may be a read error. Written as DNA, the CDR3 is TGTGCCAGCAGCTTGAAAACTGTGGACGGACAGGGGATCTTC. Its translation: CASSLKTVDGQGIF. The chain joins TRBV5-4 to TRBJ2-1, with TRBD1 matching 9 bases. Germline lookup yields CDR1 SGHNT and CDR2 YYREEE (reference sequence). The length of the CDR3 is 14 residues.

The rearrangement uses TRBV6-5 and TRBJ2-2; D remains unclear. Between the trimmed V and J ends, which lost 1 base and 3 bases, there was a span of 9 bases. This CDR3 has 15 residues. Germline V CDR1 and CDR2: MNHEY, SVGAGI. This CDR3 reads CASSYWQPDTGELFF. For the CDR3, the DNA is TGTGCCAGCAGTTACTGGCAACCCGACACCGGGGAGCTGTTTTTT.

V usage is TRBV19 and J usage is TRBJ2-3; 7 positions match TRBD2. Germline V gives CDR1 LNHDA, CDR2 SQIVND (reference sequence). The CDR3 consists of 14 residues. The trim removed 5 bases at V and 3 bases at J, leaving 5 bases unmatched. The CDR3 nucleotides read TGTGCCAGTAGTCCCCGACTAGCTACAGATACGCAGTATTTT. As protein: CASSPRLATDTQYF.

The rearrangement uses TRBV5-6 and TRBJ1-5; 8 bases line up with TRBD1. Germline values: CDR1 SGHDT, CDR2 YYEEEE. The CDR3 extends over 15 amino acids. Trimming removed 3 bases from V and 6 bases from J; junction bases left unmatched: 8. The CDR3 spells CASSSAGTGTQPQHF. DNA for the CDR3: TGTGCCAGCAGCTCCGCCGGGACAGGAACTCAGCCCCAGCATTTT.

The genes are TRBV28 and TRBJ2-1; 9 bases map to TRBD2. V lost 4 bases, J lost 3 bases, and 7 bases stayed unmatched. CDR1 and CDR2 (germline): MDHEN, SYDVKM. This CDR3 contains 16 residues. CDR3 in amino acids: CASSSTGTSSYNEQFF. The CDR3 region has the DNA TGTGCCAGCAGTTCGACCGGGACTAGCAGCTACAATGAGCAGTTCTTC.

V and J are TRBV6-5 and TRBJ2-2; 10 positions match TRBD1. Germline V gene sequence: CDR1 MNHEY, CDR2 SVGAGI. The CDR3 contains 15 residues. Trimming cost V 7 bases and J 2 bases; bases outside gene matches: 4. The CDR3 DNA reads TGTGCCAGCACTTGGGACAGGGGCAACACCGGGGAGCTGTTTTTT. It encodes CASTWDRGNTGELFF.

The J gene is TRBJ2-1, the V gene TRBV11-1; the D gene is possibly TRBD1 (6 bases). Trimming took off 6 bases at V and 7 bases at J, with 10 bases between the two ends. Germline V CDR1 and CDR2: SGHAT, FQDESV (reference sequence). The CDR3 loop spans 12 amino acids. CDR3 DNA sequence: TGTGCCAGCAGACACAGGGAAAATGAGCAGTTCTTC. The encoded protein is CASRHRENEQFF.

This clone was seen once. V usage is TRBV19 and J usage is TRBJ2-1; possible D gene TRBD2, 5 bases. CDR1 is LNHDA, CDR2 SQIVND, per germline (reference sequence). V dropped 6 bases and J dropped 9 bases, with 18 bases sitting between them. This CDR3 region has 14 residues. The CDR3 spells CASSISSGSSEQFF. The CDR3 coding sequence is TGTGCCAGTAGCATCTCTTCGGGGTCGAGTGAGCAGTTCTTC. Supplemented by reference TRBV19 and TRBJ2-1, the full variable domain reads DGGITQSPKYLFRKEGQNVTLSCEQNLNHDAMYWYRQDPGQGLRLIYYSQIVNDFQKGDIAEGYSVSREKKESFPLTVTSAQKNPTAFYLCASSISSGSSEQFFGPGTRLTVL.

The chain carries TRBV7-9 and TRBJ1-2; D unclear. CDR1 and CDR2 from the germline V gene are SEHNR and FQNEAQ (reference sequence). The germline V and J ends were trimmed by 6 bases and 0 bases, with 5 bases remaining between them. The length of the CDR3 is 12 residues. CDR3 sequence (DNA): TGTGCCAGCAGTGCAGCTAACTATGGCTACACCTTC. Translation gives CASSAANYGYTF.